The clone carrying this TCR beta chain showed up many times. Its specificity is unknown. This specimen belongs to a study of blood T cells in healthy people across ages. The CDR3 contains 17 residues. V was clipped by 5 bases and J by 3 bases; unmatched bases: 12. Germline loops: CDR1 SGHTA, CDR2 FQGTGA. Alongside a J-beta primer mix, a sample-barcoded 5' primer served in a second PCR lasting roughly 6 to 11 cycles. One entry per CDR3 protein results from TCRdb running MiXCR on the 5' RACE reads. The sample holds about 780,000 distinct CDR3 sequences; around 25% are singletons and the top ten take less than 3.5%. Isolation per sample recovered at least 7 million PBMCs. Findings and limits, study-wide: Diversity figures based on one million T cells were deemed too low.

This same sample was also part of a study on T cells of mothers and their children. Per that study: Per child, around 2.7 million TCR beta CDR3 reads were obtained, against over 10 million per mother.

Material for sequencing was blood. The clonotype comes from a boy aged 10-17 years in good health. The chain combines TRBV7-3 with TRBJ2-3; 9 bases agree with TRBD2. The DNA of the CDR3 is TGTGCCAGCAGCCCACCTCCTAGCGGGGTTGGGACAGATACGCAGTATTTT. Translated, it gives CASSPPPSGVGTDTQYF.